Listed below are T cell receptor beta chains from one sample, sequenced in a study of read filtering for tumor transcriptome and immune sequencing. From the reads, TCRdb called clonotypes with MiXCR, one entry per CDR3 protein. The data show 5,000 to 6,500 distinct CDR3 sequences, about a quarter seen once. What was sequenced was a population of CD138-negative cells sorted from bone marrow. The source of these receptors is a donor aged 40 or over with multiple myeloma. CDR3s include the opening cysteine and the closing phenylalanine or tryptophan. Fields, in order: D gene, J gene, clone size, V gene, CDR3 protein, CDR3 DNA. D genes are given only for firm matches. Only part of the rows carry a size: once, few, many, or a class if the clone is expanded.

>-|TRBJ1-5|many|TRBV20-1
CSAKMAGVDQPQHF
TGCAGTGCAAAAATGGCGGGGGTCGATCAGCCCCAGCATTTT
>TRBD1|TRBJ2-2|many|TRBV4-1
CASSRPPGGAGTGELFF
TGCGCCAGCAGCCGTCCCCCAGGGGGCGCCGGCACCGGGGAGCTGTTTTTT
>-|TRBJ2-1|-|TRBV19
CACSINKNEQLF
TGTGCCTGTAGTATAAACAAGAATGAGCAGCTCTTC
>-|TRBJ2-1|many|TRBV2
CASSRGVSEQFF
TGTGCCAGCAGCCGAGGGGTTTCTGAGCAGTTCTTC
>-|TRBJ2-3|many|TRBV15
CATSRGVADTQYF
TGTGCCACCAGCAGAGGTGTGGCAGATACGCAGTATTTT
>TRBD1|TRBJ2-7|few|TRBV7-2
CASSFPGQGYEQYF
TGTGCCAGCAGCTTTCCGGGACAGGGCTACGAGCAGTACTTC
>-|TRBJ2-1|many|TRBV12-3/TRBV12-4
CASSPSWGYNEQFF
TGTGCCAGCAGTCCTAGCTGGGGCTACAATGAGCAGTTCTTC
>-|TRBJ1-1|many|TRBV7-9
CASKKIGGTEAFF
TGTGCCAGCAAGAAGATCGGGGGCACTGAAGCTTTCTTT
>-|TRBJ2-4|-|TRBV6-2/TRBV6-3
CASSTRGPRGDIQYF
TGTGCCAGCAGTACCCGGGGCCCTCGAGGAGACATTCAGTACTTC
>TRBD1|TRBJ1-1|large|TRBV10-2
CASSESSGGRSEAFF
TGCGCCAGCAGTGAGTCTTCAGGGGGAAGGTCTGAAGCTTTCTTT
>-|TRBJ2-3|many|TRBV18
CASSPPDRADTQYF
TGTGCCAGCTCGCCGCCTGATAGGGCAGATACGCAGTATTTT
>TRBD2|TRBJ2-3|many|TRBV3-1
CASSQISGGADTQYF
TGTGCCAGCAGCCAAATAAGCGGGGGGGCAGATACGCAGTATTTT
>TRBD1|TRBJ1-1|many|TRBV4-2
CASTESGTANTEAFF
TGTGCCAGCACCGAATCCGGGACAGCGAACACTGAAGCTTTCTTT
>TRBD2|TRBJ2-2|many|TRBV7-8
CASSLLRGTGELFF
TGTGCCAGCAGCTTATTGCGGGGGACCGGGGAGCTGTTTTTT